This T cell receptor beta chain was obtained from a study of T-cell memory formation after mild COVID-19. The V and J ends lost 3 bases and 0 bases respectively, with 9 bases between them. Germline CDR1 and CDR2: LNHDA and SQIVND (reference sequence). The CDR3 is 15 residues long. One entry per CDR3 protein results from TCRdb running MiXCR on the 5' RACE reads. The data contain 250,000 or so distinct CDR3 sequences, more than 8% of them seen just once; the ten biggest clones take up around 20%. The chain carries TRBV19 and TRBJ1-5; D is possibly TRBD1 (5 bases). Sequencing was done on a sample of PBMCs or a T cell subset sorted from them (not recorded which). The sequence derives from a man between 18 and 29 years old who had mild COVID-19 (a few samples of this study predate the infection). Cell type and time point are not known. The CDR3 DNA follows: TGTGCCAGTAGTATGCGGGACCCTAGCAATCAGCCCCAGCATTTT. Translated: CASSMRDPSNQPQHF.